This TCR beta chain was identified in a study of shared clonotypes between healthy human individuals. Overall study: The donor pool was made up of a couple of women and three men aged 18 to 49.

This clone was counted once. CD45RO-negative CD8 cells positively selected for CCR7 made up the naive population, which excluded terminally differentiated effector memory CD45RA+ cells. Produced via immunoSEQ multiplex PCR; TCRdb's table is partial and in-frame only. The sample yields 500,000 to 700,000 clones, roughly 96% seen once. CDR1 and CDR2 (germline): SNHLY, FYNNEI. The CDR3 sequence is 13 residues long. V was trimmed by 6 bases and J by 6 bases, leaving 14 bases between them. Input material: naive CD8+ T cells sorted from blood. The TCR comes from a woman aged 25 to 39 in good health. This chain uses TRBV2 with TRBJ1-1; D is unresolved. CDR3 region: CASRTISRPEAFF. The DNA for the CDR3 is TGTGCCAGCAGAACGATTTCCCGGCCTGAAGCTTTCTTT.